This entry lists 25 T cell receptor beta chains sequenced from one sample in a study of blood T cell repertoires in COVID-19. TCRdb's table, derived via immunoSEQ multiplex PCR, lists solely in-frame clones and lacks some. The table shows some 240,000 clones, with 80% to 90% occurring only once. Material for sequencing was peripheral blood. These receptors came from a woman aged 70-85 years with COVID-19, enrolled during active disease.

The gene calls are TRBV3-1 (or the pseudogene TRBV3-2) and TRBJ2-7; 9 positions agree with TRBD1. This CDR3 has 14 residues. V shed 2 bases, J shed 9 bases, and the junction held 8 bases outside the gene matches. Germline assignment: CDR1 LGHDT and CDR2 YNNKEL (reference sequence). The CDR3 bases are TGTGCCAGCAGCCAAAACAGGGGGCACAGCGGGCAGTACTTC. This gives the protein CASSQNRGHSGQYF.

This clone was observed once. The V and J genes are TRBV19 and TRBJ2-3; TRBD2 matches 10 bases. Germline-derived CDR1 and CDR2 are LNHDA and SQIVND (reference sequence). This CDR3 is 16 amino acids long. V lost 3 bases and J lost 4; bases outside the gene matches: 7. CDR3 bases: TGTGCCAGTAGTATCGTTCTAGCGGGAGTTTCAGATACGCAGTATTTT. This gives the protein CASSIVLAGVSDTQYF.

V gene TRBV2 combines with J gene TRBJ2-7, with D possibly TRBD1 on 6 matching bases. Germline values: CDR1 SNHLY, CDR2 FYNNEI. Trimming removed 3 bases from V and 4 bases from J, with 10 bases in between. CDR3 length: 13 residues. CDR3 DNA: TGTGCCAGCAGTGACACACAGGGTTACGAGCAGTACTTC. Translating gives CASSDTQGYEQYF.

This chain connects TRBV29-1 to TRBJ2-1; 8 nucleotides match TRBD1. V lost 6 bases to trimming and J lost 5 bases; unmatched junction nucleotides: 9. CDR3 length: 14 residues. CDR1 SQVTM and CDR2 ANQGSEA come from the germline V gene. The CDR3 DNA reads TGCAGCGTGGGCCATGACAGGGGAAACAATGAGCAGTTCTTC. Translated, it gives CSVGHDRGNNEQFF.

This clone was detected a few times. The chain carries TRBV19 and TRBJ1-1; weak D call: TRBD1 (5 bases). Germline V CDR1 and CDR2: LNHDA, SQIVND (reference sequence). With 6 bases removed from V and 4 bases from J, the gap between germline ends came to 15 bases. This CDR3 has 14 amino acids. The CDR3 protein is CASRYTAGGTEAFF. Written as DNA, the CDR3 is TGTGCCAGTAGATACACGGCCGGGGGCACTGAAGCTTTCTTT.

Concerning this clone: One junction end does not reproduce the germline sequence, and a read error may be involved. The genes are TRBV24-1 and TRBJ2-1; 7 nucleotides match TRBD1. The CDR3 runs 9 residues. Germline V gene lookup returns CDR1 KGHDR and CDR2 SFDVKD. In DNA, the CDR3 is TGTGCCACCAGGCCAGGGGGTATCTTC. It encodes CATRPGGIF.

The V call is TRBV18, the J call TRBJ2-6; D perhaps matches TRBD1 (5 bases). Germline loops: CDR1 KGHSH, CDR2 LQKENI. V lost 2 bases to trimming and J lost 1 base, with 12 bases between them. The CDR3 has 17 amino acids. This chain's CDR3 is CASSPNGQSSGANVLTF. CDR3 DNA: TGTGCCAGCTCACCAAATGGACAATCTTCTGGGGCCAACGTCCTGACTTTC.

The genes are TRBV7-2 and TRBJ2-5; TRBD2 is a possible D gene (5 bases). Germline lookup yields CDR1 SGHTA and CDR2 FQGNSA. Trimming left V 2 bases short and J 8 bases short, with 15 bases between. There are 14 residues in the CDR3. CDR3 bases: TGTGCCAGCAGCTTAACGGGCCTCGGGGAAACCCAGTACTTC. Its protein product is CASSLTGLGETQYF.

The chain links TRBV18 to TRBJ1-1; tentatively, D is TRBD1 (6 bases). Germline CDR1 is KGHSH and CDR2 is LQKENI. Trimming removed 3 bases from V and 2 bases from J, with 10 bases in between. This CDR3 region has 14 residues. The CDR3 DNA is TGTGCCAGCTCACCGGGACACTCAAACACTGAAGCTTTCTTT. Its translation is CASSPGHSNTEAFF.

The chain recombines TRBV21-1 with TRBJ1-2; TRBD1 is taken as the D call from the table, unchecked against the DNA. TRBV21-1 corresponds to a pseudogene. The CDR3 is 10 amino acids. CDR3 nucleotide sequence: TGTGCCAGTACAAAGAAATGCTACACCTTC. Encoded protein: CASTKKCYTF.

The V and J genes are TRBV12-3 or TRBV12-4 and TRBJ2-3, with D perhaps TRBD2 (7 bases). This CDR3 is built from 13 residues. Trimming removed 9 bases at V and 5 bases at J, with 15 bases between. The CDR3 loop is CASQGSGGDTQYF. In nucleotides, the CDR3 is TGTGCCAGTCAGGGGTCGGGAGGAGATACGCAGTATTTT.

Only one count was recorded for this clone. The rearrangement joins TRBV14 to TRBJ2-7; D possibly corresponds to TRBD2 (5 bases). V shed 1 base and J shed 6 bases, with 10 bases lying between them. The germline gives CDR1 SGHDN, CDR2 FVKESK. CDR3 length: 13 residues. The CDR3 DNA follows: TGTGCCAGCAGCCAAGGAGGGAGTGGCGAGCAGTACTTC. It encodes CASSQGGSGEQYF.

The rearrangement uses TRBV30 and TRBJ2-5; 13 bases map to TRBD2. Germline-derived CDR1 and CDR2 are GTSNPN and SVGIG (reference sequence). This CDR3 region has 16 residues. Trimming cost V 2 bases and J 4 bases; bases outside gene matches: 7. CDR3 residues: CAWSPPRTSGRETQYF. CDR3 nucleotide sequence: TGTGCCTGGAGTCCCCCTCGGACTAGCGGGAGAGAGACCCAGTACTTC.

The chain uses TRBV29-1 and TRBJ1-5; 8 bases line up with TRBD1. Trimming took 4 bases from V and 7 from J; bases not matched to a gene: 3. Germline V gene data show CDR1 as SQVTM and CDR2 as ANQGSEA. The CDR3 consists of 12 residues. The CDR3 coding sequence is TGCAGCGTTGCACAGGGGGACCAGCCCCAGCATTTT. This codes for CSVAQGDQPQHF. Drawing the rest from reference TRBV29-1 and TRBJ1-5, the complete variable domain is SAVISQKPSRDICQRGTSLTIQCQVDSQVTMMFWYRQQPGQSLTLIATANQGSEATYESGFVIDKFPISRPNLTFSTLTVSNMSPEDSSIYLCSVAQGDQPQHFGDGTRLSIL.

V usage is TRBV29-1 and J usage is TRBJ1-1; D gene unclear. This CDR3 is built from 15 residues. CDR1 and CDR2 (germline): SQVTM, ANQGSEA. V lost 4 bases and J lost 1, with 16 bases in between. CDR3 bases: TGCAGCGTTGCTTTAAGAGGGCATACGAACACTGAAGCTTTCTTT. This sequence encodes CSVALRGHTNTEAFF.

The V gene is TRBV19, the J gene TRBJ1-2, with 8 bases fitting TRBD1. Germline V lookup: CDR1 LNHDA, CDR2 SQIVND (reference sequence). This CDR3 is built from 17 residues. The trim removed 5 bases at V and 8 bases at J, leaving 19 bases unmatched. CDR3 DNA sequence: TGTGCCAGTAGTCCGACGGTGCAGGGGGCGAGCCCCTGGGGCTACACCTTC. Its translation is CASSPTVQGASPWGYTF.

The chain's CDR3 is CAWSGGTGGLGELFF. The DNA of the CDR3 is TGTGCCTGGAGCGGCGGGACAGGGGGGCTCGGGGAGCTGTTTTTT. This chain links TRBV30 with TRBJ2-2; 11 nucleotides agree with TRBD1. J gave up 7 bases and V 3 bases, and 7 bases lay outside the gene matches. Germline CDR1 reads GTSNPN; CDR2 reads SVGIG (reference sequence). This CDR3 has 15 amino acids.

The chain links TRBV4-3 to TRBJ2-7, with D perhaps TRBD2 (5 bases). V was shortened by 0 bases and J by 3 bases, with 9 bases between the two germline ends. This CDR3 region has 14 residues. The germline gives CDR1 LGHNA, CDR2 YSLEER. This CDR3 is CASSQDLGSYEQYF. The CDR3 region has the DNA TGCGCCAGCAGCCAAGATTTAGGGAGCTACGAGCAGTACTTC.

This rearrangement joins TRBV10-3 to TRBJ2-1; no clear D gene. There are 13 residues in the CDR3. Germline values: CDR1 ENHRY, CDR2 SYGVKD. Between the trimmed V and J ends, which lost 4 bases and 2 bases, there was a span of 6 bases. The CDR3 loop is CAISGEAYNEQFF. The CDR3 nucleotides are TGTGCCATCAGTGGTGAGGCCTACAATGAGCAGTTCTTC.

This clone was detected only a few times. The rearrangement uses TRBV27 and TRBJ1-2; D remains ambiguous. The CDR3 covers 13 residues. The germline V gene encodes CDR1 MNHEY and CDR2 SMNVEV (reference sequence). V was pared by 4 bases and J by 3 bases, with 9 bases between. CDR3 bases: TGTGCCAGCAGTTACAATCAGGACTATGGCTACACCTTC. Residues: CASSYNQDYGYTF.

This clone was counted a single time. This chain connects TRBV7-2 to TRBJ2-1; tentatively, D is TRBD1 (6 bases). Germline lookup yields CDR1 SGHTA and CDR2 FQGNSA. The CDR3 runs to 13 residues. Trimming removed 10 bases at V and 0 bases at J, with 10 bases between. The CDR3 bases are TGTGCCAATGGGGACAACTCCTACAATGAGCAGTTCTTC. This sequence encodes CANGDNSYNEQFF.

The rearrangement links TRBV12-5 to TRBJ1-1, with TRBD1 identical over 8 bases. The V gene's germline CDR1 is LGHNT and CDR2 FRNRAP. This CDR3 is 14 amino acids long. The V and J ends lost 5 bases and 0 bases, in that order; junction bases with no gene match: 2. The CDR3 DNA follows: TGTGCTAGTGGTCTGACAGGGGTGAACACTGAAGCTTTCTTT. Translation gives CASGLTGVNTEAFF. Full variable domain (rest looked up from reference TRBV12-5 and TRBJ1-1): DARVTQTPRHKVTEMGQEVTMRCQPILGHNTVFWYRQTMMQGLELLAYFRNRAPLDDSGMPKDRFSAEMPDATLATLKIQPSEPRDSAVYFCASGLTGVNTEAFFGQGTRLTVV.

This chain connects TRBV28 to TRBJ1-6, with D possibly being TRBD1 (5 bases). The CDR3 consists of 14 residues. The V end was cut by 3 bases, the J end by 6 bases, with 9 bases between. Per the germline V gene, CDR1 is MDHEN and CDR2 is SYDVKM. CDR3 in amino acids: CASSLGGINSPLHF. The CDR3 nucleotides read TGTGCCAGCAGTTTGGGGGGGATTAATTCACCCCTCCACTTT.

This chain joins TRBV4-2 and TRBJ2-6, with 9 bases fitting TRBD1. Germline loops: CDR1 LGHNA, CDR2 YNFKEQ. The ends lost 0 bases at V and 1 base at J; junction bases unmatched: 4. The CDR3 is made up of 18 amino acids. The CDR3: CASSQEGTGISGANVLTF. DNA for the CDR3: TGTGCCAGCAGCCAAGAAGGGACAGGGATTTCTGGGGCCAACGTCCTGACTTTC.

The rearrangement uses TRBV5-1 and TRBJ2-1, with TRBD1 matching over 7 bases. The germline CDR1 and CDR2 sequences are SGHRS and YFSETQ. Trimming removed 3 bases from V and 0 bases from J; junction bases left unmatched: 6. The CDR3 is 16 residues long. The CDR3 sequence is CASSSTGDSSYNEQFF. CDR3 bases: TGCGCCAGCAGCTCCACAGGGGACAGCTCCTACAATGAGCAGTTCTTC.